The rows below give T cell receptor beta chains drawn from one sample of a study of T cells in Graves' hyperthyroidism and ophthalmopathy. In TCRdb, the multiplex PCR reads were re-called with MiXCR into one record per CDR3 protein. The sample lists roughly 420,000 distinct CDR3 sequences, about 15% occurring once. The source material was blood. These receptors all come from a woman aged 18-35 years with Graves' hyperthyroidism. Both conserved end residues are part of each CDR3. The D gene is left open where the match is weak. Rows may omit the clone size; those that give it use once, few, many or a size class.

D gene | J gene | clone size | V gene | CDR3 protein | CDR3 DNA
TRBD2 | TRBJ2-7 | many | TRBV4-2 | CASSQVGGSTYEQYF | TGTGCCAGCAGCCAAGTTGGCGGGAGCACTTACGAGCAGTACTTC
- | TRBJ1-5 | many | TRBV11-1 | CASSLTNNQPQHF | TGTGCCAGCAGCTTGACAAATAATCAGCCCCAGCATTTT
- | TRBJ1-1 | many | TRBV7-4 | CASSLDGGRYTEAFF | TGTGCCAGCAGCTTAGACGGCGGCCGGTACACTGAAGCTTTCTTT
- | TRBJ1-2 | many | TRBV4-3 | CASSQDTGNYGYTF | TGCGCCAGCAGCCAAGATACGGGGAACTATGGCTACACCTTC
TRBD2 | TRBJ2-7 | many | TRBV7-9 | CASSATSGGAYEQYF | TGTGCCAGCAGCGCCACTAGCGGGGGAGCCTACGAGCAGTACTTC
TRBD1 | TRBJ2-3 | - | TRBV20-1 | CSASPRGQGAINTQYF | TGCAGTGCCAGCCCTCGGGGGCAGGGGGCTATAAATACGCAGTATTTT
TRBD1 | TRBJ1-3 | many | TRBV3-1 | CASSQGQLSGNTIYF | TGTGCCAGCAGCCAGGGACAGCTCTCTGGAAACACCATATATTTT
- | TRBJ2-1 | few | TRBV9 | CASSPRQAIYNEQFF | TGTGCCAGCAGCCCACGACAGGCGATCTACAATGAGCAGTTCTTC
- | TRBJ1-1 | few | TRBV7-3 | CASSLKSLNTEAFF | TGTGCCAGCAGCTTAAAAAGTTTGAACACTGAAGCTTTCTTT
- | TRBJ1-6 | - | TRBV25-1 | CASSEERHSSYNSPLHF | TGTGCCAGCAGTGAAGAACGACACAGCTCCTATAATTCACCCCTCCACTTT
- | TRBJ2-1 | few | TRBV11-1 | CASSLARLYNEQFF | TGTGCCAGCAGCTTAGCCAGGCTGTACAATGAGCAGTTCTTC
TRBD1 | TRBJ2-7 | many | TRBV27 | CASSLFPPGQGLYLYEQYF | TGTGCCAGCAGTTTATTTCCGCCGGGACAGGGTTTATATCTCTACGAGCAGTACTTC
- | TRBJ1-3 | few | TRBV20-1 | CSARDRSGGNTIYF | TGCAGTGCTAGAGATCGGAGTGGGGGAAACACCATATATTTT
- | TRBJ2-7 | many | TRBV15 | CATSRNYRDLPSYEQYF | TGTGCCACCAGCAGAAATTACCGGGACCTCCCCTCCTACGAGCAGTACTTC
TRBD2 | TRBJ2-7 | - | TRBV7-9 | CASSYVGTSGGGSYEQYF | TGTGCCAGCAGCTATGTGGGGACTAGCGGGGGCGGCTCCTACGAGCAGTACTTC
TRBD1 | TRBJ1-4 | few | TRBV19 | CASSIGQATNEKLFF | TGTGCCAGTAGTATCGGACAGGCAACTAATGAAAAACTGTTTTTT
- | TRBJ2-5 | many | TRBV10-3 | CAIRGAGETQYF | TGTGCCATCAGAGGAGCGGGAGAGACCCAGTACTTC
TRBD1 | TRBJ2-7 | - | TRBV11-2 | CASSSTGGKNYEQCF | TGTGCCAGCAGCTCGACAGGGGGAAAAAACTACGAGCAGTGCTTC
TRBD2 | TRBJ2-1 | - | TRBV20-1 | CSAGTSGNDEQFF | TGCAGTGCCGGGACTAGCGGGAACGATGAGCAGTTCTTC
TRBD2 | TRBJ2-3 | - | TRBV6-1 | CASTKREGGDTQYF | TGTGCCAGCACCAAGCGGGAGGGGGGAGATACGCAGTATTTT
TRBD2 | TRBJ2-1 | many | TRBV11-3 | CASSNREGDGNEQFF | TGTGCCAGCAGCAATCGGGAGGGGGACGGCAATGAGCAGTTCTTC
- | TRBJ1-1 | few | TRBV4-1 | CASSQDKNWVTEAFF | TGCGCCAGCAGCCAAGACAAGAATTGGGTGACTGAAGCTTTCTTT
- | TRBJ2-3 | many | TRBV7-2 | CASSSDGGSTDTQYF | TGTGCCAGCAGCTCAGATGGGGGTAGCACAGATACGCAGTATTTT
- | TRBJ1-1 | few | TRBV6-2/TRBV6-3 | CASSYSFSNTEAFF | TGTGCCAGCAGTTACTCTTTCTCGAACACTGAAGCTTTCTTT
- | TRBJ2-3 | many | TRBV20-1 | CSASPLIMITDTQYF | TGCAGTGCTAGTCCTCTTATAATGATCACAGATACGCAGTATTTT
TRBD1 | TRBJ1-1 | many | TRBV5-1 | CASSSPTGYTEAFF | TGCGCCAGCAGCTCCCCGACAGGGTACACTGAAGCTTTCTTT
- | TRBJ1-4 | - | TRBV7-9 | CASSNSRGGGEKLFF | TGTGCCAGCAGCAATTCGAGGGGGGGAGGCGAAAAACTGTTTTTT
TRBD1 | TRBJ1-2 | - | TRBV28 | CAISGTDHGYTF | TGTGCCATTTCCGGGACAGATCATGGCTACACCTTC
- | TRBJ2-1 | many | TRBV7-2 | CASSSTWSSYNEQFF | TGTGCCAGCAGCTCGACTTGGAGCTCCTACAATGAGCAGTTCTTC
- | TRBJ2-1 | - | TRBV7-2 | CASSFSLLVGNEQFF | TGTGCCAGCAGCTTCAGCCTATTGGTTGGAAATGAGCAGTTCTTC
TRBD1 | TRBJ1-1 | few | TRBV18 | CASSPLRQGPVAPLGTEAFF | TGTGCCAGCTCACCACTGAGACAGGGGCCCGTGGCCCCCTTGGGCACTGAAGCTTTCTTT
- | TRBJ2-2 | many | TRBV9 | CASSGTKNTGELFF | TGTGCCAGCAGCGGCACTAAAAACACCGGGGAGCTGTTTTTT
- | TRBJ2-1 | - | TRBV19 | CAVGLLASPAEQFF | TGTGCCGTGGGGCTCCTAGCGTCCCCCGCTGAGCAGTTCTTC
TRBD2 | TRBJ2-1 | many | TRBV12-3/TRBV12-4 | CASSLRTSGRDNEQFF | TGTGCCAGCAGTTTAAGGACTAGCGGGAGGGACAATGAGCAGTTCTTC
TRBD1 | TRBJ2-1 | - | TRBV20-1 | CSASPLRGLSNEQFF | TGCAGTGCTAGCCCTTTAAGGGGGCTGAGCAATGAGCAGTTCTTC
- | TRBJ2-1 | many | TRBV7-3 | CASALRSDFHEQFF | TGTGCCAGCGCTTTACGATCCGACTTTCATGAGCAGTTCTTC
- | TRBJ2-7 | - | TRBV7-9 | CASSPSRVREQYF | TGTGCCAGCAGCCCAAGCAGGGTACGCGAGCAGTACTTC
TRBD1 | TRBJ1-1 | many | TRBV5-1 | CASSSGTASEAFF | TGCGCCAGCAGCTCCGGGACAGCCAGTGAAGCTTTCTTT
- | TRBJ1-3 | few | TRBV6-1 | CASSPGGRRVDTIYF | TGTGCCAGCAGCCCCGGGGGCCGCCGAGTGGACACCATATATTTT
- | TRBJ1-4 | - | TRBV19 | CASKPRRVLIEKLFF | TGTGCCAGTAAACCGAGACGGGTTTTAATCGAAAAACTGTTTTTT
TRBD2 | TRBJ2-1 | - | TRBV4-1 | CASSHSSGGGNEQFF | TGCGCCAGCAGCCATTCTAGCGGGGGAGGCAATGAGCAGTTCTTC
TRBD1 | TRBJ2-2 | - | TRBV12-3/TRBV12-4 | CASSYGQARELFF | TGTGCCAGCAGTTATGGACAGGCTCGGGAGCTGTTTTTT
TRBD2 | TRBJ2-5 | many | TRBV7-6 | CASSLAVRGGAYNF | TGTGCCAGCAGCTTAGCGGTCCGCGGGGGGGCCTACAACTTC
- | TRBJ2-5 | many | TRBV20-1 | CSARKPALETQYF | TGCAGTGCTAGGAAGCCGGCGTTGGAGACCCAGTACTTC
TRBD2 | TRBJ2-3 | many | TRBV6-5 | CASSYSYRTSGNTDTQYF | TGTGCCAGCAGTTACTCGTATCGGACTAGCGGGAACACAGATACGCAGTATTTT
TRBD2 | TRBJ2-1 | - | TRBV25-1 | CASSEYRPGGPNEQFF | TGTGCCAGCAGTGAATATAGACCGGGGGGGCCCAATGAGCAGTTCTTC
- | TRBJ1-2 | few | TRBV20-1 | CSARDRGKGTDYGYTF | TGCAGTGCTAGAGATAGGGGGAAAGGCACGGACTATGGCTACACCTTC
- | TRBJ1-1 | - | TRBV10-3 | CAISGSGTVNTEAFF | TGTGCCATCAGTGGCTCGGGGACGGTGAACACTGAAGCTTTCTTT
- | TRBJ1-5 | many | TRBV12-3/TRBV12-4 | CASRSGALLYQPQHF | TGTGCCTCAAGATCCGGGGCTCTACTTTATCAGCCCCAGCATTTT
- | TRBJ1-2 | many | TRBV7-2 | CASSSGVGFYGYTF | TGTGCCAGCAGCTCGGGCGTGGGATTCTATGGCTACACCTTC
TRBD1 | TRBJ1-2 | many | TRBV5-1 | CATREGTGSAYGYTF | TGCGCCACTCGAGAAGGGACAGGATCAGCCTATGGCTACACCTTC
- | TRBJ2-2 | few | TRBV5-6 | CASSLTVGVGGELFF | TGTGCCAGCAGCCTTACGGTGGGAGTTGGCGGGGAGCTGTTTTTT
TRBD2 | TRBJ2-7 | many | TRBV3-1 | CASSQTAGGPGEQYF | TGTGCCAGCAGCCAGACGGCGGGAGGGCCGGGCGAGCAGTACTTC